This entry lists 26 T cell receptor beta chains sequenced from one sample in a study of blood T cell repertoires in COVID-19. Libraries were prepared by immunoSEQ multiplex PCR; TCRdb keeps only in-frame clonotypes and omits some of them. The table has roughly 250,000 clones, about nine tenths seen once. The sequencing sample was made of PBMCs or T cells enriched from blood (not recorded which). These receptors came from a woman aged 40 to 49 with acute COVID-19.

This chain connects TRBV6-5 to TRBJ1-4; TRBD1 agrees at 8 bases. V was pared by 8 bases and J by 3 bases, with 5 bases of the junction left unmatched. CDR3 length equals 14 residues. CDR1 and CDR2 from the germline V gene are MNHEY and SVGAGI. The CDR3 region has the DNA TGTGCCAGCGGCCGGGACAGGTCTAATGAAAAACTGTTTTTT. Protein: CASGRDRSNEKLFF.

The gene calls are TRBV14 and TRBJ1-5; D is undetermined. Germline CDR1 SGHDN, CDR2 FVKESK. Trimming removed 3 bases at V and 4 bases at J, with 10 bases between. The CDR3 is 14 amino acids. The CDR3 region is CASSHGLRNQPQHF. The DNA for the CDR3 is TGTGCCAGCAGCCACGGGTTACGGAATCAGCCCCAGCATTTT.

The V and J genes are TRBV6-2 or TRBV6-3 and TRBJ2-7, with 7 bases identical to TRBD1. From germline, CDR1 is MNHEY and CDR2 SVGEGT. Trimming removed 2 bases from V and 2 bases from J; junction bases left unmatched: 6. This CDR3 contains 15 residues. The CDR3 spells CASSYTEGAAYEQYF. CDR3 DNA: TGTGCCAGCAGTTACACCGAGGGGGCAGCCTACGAGCAGTACTTC.

The chain combines TRBV27 with TRBJ2-1; 8 nucleotides agree with TRBD2. This CDR3 has 16 residues. V was clipped by 5 bases and J by 8 bases; unmatched bases: 14. CDR1 and CDR2 from the germline V gene are MNHEY and SMNVEV (reference sequence). For the CDR3, the DNA is TGTGCCAGCAGTCGTCCCCGCAGCGGGGGCAGGGATGAGCAGTTCTTC. Amino acids: CASSRPRSGGRDEQFF.

This chain uses TRBV27 with TRBJ2-2; perhaps TRBD2 as D (6 bases). Germline V gene sequence: CDR1 MNHEY, CDR2 SMNVEV (reference sequence). The ends were cut back, 2 bases at V and 3 bases at J, with 10 bases in the middle. The CDR3 runs to 15 residues. CDR3 sequence (DNA): TGTGCCAGCAGTTTACTGCGGGGAGACACCGGGGAGCTGTTTTTT. Translating it yields CASSLLRGDTGELFF.

The CDR3 DNA is TGTGCCAGCAGTATTGAGGCTCAGCCCCAGCATTTT. This encodes CASSIEAQPQHF. The gene calls are TRBV2 and TRBJ1-5, with D uncertain. The germline CDR1 and CDR2 sequences are SNHLY and FYNNEI. V shed 5 bases and J shed 6 bases, with 8 bases lying between them. The CDR3 length is 12 residues.

The gene calls are TRBV2 and TRBJ2-2, with 12 bases fitting TRBD2. This CDR3 region has 16 residues. The ends lost 11 bases at V and 1 base at J; junction bases unmatched: 8. Germline values: CDR1 SNHLY, CDR2 FYNNEI. The DNA of the CDR3 is TGTGCCGGCAATCTAGCGGGAGGGGAGAACACCGGGGAGCTGTTTTTT. Its protein is CAGNLAGGENTGELFF.

The gene calls are TRBV28 and TRBJ1-2; a possible D gene is TRBD1 (6 bases). This CDR3 has 14 residues. Trimming took off 6 bases at V and 0 bases at J, with 11 bases between the two ends. Looked up from germline, CDR1 is MDHEN and CDR2 is SYDVKM. Written as DNA, the CDR3 is TGTGCCAGCAGCCGGGACACAGCTAACTATGGCTACACCTTC. Its protein product is CASSRDTANYGYTF.

V is TRBV19 and J is TRBJ1-2; D is ambiguous. The germline gives CDR1 LNHDA, CDR2 SQIVND (reference sequence). The CDR3 loop spans 14 amino acids. The V end was cut by 2 bases, the J end by 0 bases, with 7 bases between. CDR3: CASSITGSNYGYTF. The DNA of the CDR3 is TGTGCCAGTAGTATAACGGGTTCTAACTATGGCTACACCTTC.

V gene TRBV28 combines with J gene TRBJ2-1; 9 nucleotides align to TRBD2. Germline V CDR1 and CDR2: MDHEN, SYDVKM. This CDR3 contains 13 residues. V gave up 7 bases and J gave up 9 bases; unmatched junction bases: 7. CDR3 residues: CASKASGVFEQFF. As DNA, the CDR3 is TGTGCCAGCAAGGCTAGCGGGGTTTTTGAGCAGTTCTTC.

J is TRBJ2-6 and V is TRBV5-5, with a possible D match to TRBD1 (5 bases). Trimming removed 1 base at V and 0 bases at J, with 14 bases between. Germline-derived CDR1 and CDR2 are SGHKS and YYEKEE (reference sequence). The CDR3 has 18 amino acids. This chain's CDR3 is CASSLYETANSGANVLTF. Written as DNA, the CDR3 is TGTGCCAGCAGCTTGTATGAGACAGCAAACTCTGGGGCCAACGTCCTGACTTTC. The full variable domain, rest sourced from reference TRBV5-5 and TRBJ2-6, is DAGVTQSPTHLIKTRGQQVTLRCSPISGHKSVSWYQQVLGQGPQFIFQYYEKEERGRGNFPDRFSARQFPNYSSELNVNALLLGDSALYLCASSLYETANSGANVLTFGAGSRLTVL.

The V gene is TRBV5-1, the J gene TRBJ2-1, with 8 bases aligning to TRBD2. V lost 0 bases to trimming and J lost 0 bases; unmatched junction nucleotides: 2. Germline-derived CDR1 and CDR2 are SGHRS and YFSETQ. CDR3 size: 16 residues. The chain's CDR3 is CASSLVAGSSYNEQFF. CDR3 coding DNA: TGCGCCAGCAGCTTGGTAGCGGGAAGCTCCTACAATGAGCAGTTCTTC.

This clone was seen just once. The rearrangement joins TRBV24-1 to TRBJ2-1; 9 bases are a match to TRBD1. Trimming removed 2 bases from V and 7 bases from J; junction bases left unmatched: 14. The CDR3 contains 18 residues. Germline loops: CDR1 KGHDR, CDR2 SFDVKD. The CDR3 here is CATSDSGGGTGNWNEQFF. In DNA, the CDR3 is TGTGCCACCAGTGATTCCGGGGGAGGGACAGGGAATTGGAATGAGCAGTTCTTC.

This clone was seen a few times. The chain uses TRBV19 and TRBJ2-2; D is perhaps TRBD1 (6 bases). From germline, CDR1 is LNHDA and CDR2 SQIVND (reference sequence). The CDR3 runs to 15 residues. V was pared by 5 bases and J by 3 bases, with 13 bases between. The CDR3 loop is CASSSTGLHTGELFF. CDR3 nucleotides: TGTGCCAGTAGTTCCACAGGGCTCCACACCGGGGAGCTGTTTTTT.

V gene TRBV6-5 combines with J gene TRBJ2-1; 7 bases line up with TRBD2. CDR1 and CDR2 (germline): MNHEY, SVGAGI. After removal of 10 bases from V and 6 bases from J, the junction contained 15 bases not matched to a gene. The CDR3 spans 15 residues. DNA of the CDR3: TGTGCCACCGGGGGTAGCGCGGGAGAGGTCAATGAGCAGTTCTTC. Translation: CATGGSAGEVNEQFF.

The V and J genes are TRBV7-9 and TRBJ2-7; D remains unclear. V lost 2 bases and J lost 4, with 9 bases in between. CDR1 is SEHNR, CDR2 FQNEAQ, per germline (reference sequence). The CDR3 has 13 residues. CDR3 nucleotides: TGTGCCAGCAGCTTAACGACTGGTTACGAGCAGTACTTC. Protein: CASSLTTGYEQYF.

J is TRBJ1-1 and V is TRBV4-1; D is perhaps TRBD1 (6 bases). There are 14 residues in the CDR3. Germline V gene sequence: CDR1 MGHRA, CDR2 YSYEKL. Trimming stripped 0 bases from V and 6 bases from J, with 11 bases between. The chain's CDR3 is CASSQDKGVAEAFF. The CDR3 region has the DNA TGCGCCAGCAGCCAAGATAAGGGGGTGGCTGAAGCTTTCTTT.

CDR3: CASTLGQLYNSPLHF. The CDR3 DNA follows: TGTGCCAGCACCCTGGGACAGTTATATAATTCACCCCTCCACTTT. V usage is TRBV6-5 and J usage is TRBJ1-6, with 7 positions matching TRBD1. From germline, CDR1 is MNHEY and CDR2 SVGAGI. V trimming: 7 bases; J trimming: 4 bases; junction bases outside the gene matches: 7. CDR3 size: 15 residues.

This clone was recorded only once. V and J are TRBV5-4 and TRBJ2-5; D unresolved. CDR3 length equals 14 residues. Germline CDR1 reads SGHNT; CDR2 reads YYREEE (reference sequence). The V and J ends lost 3 bases and 1 base respectively, with 10 bases between them. In DNA form, the CDR3 reads TGTGCCAGCAGCTCCTACAGATCCCAAGAGACCCAGTACTTC. Translating gives CASSSYRSQETQYF.

The gene calls are TRBV19 and TRBJ1-6; 10 positions agree with TRBD1. The germline CDR1 and CDR2 sequences are LNHDA and SQIVND (reference sequence). This CDR3 comprises 17 residues. Unmatched junction bases numbered 16, after V lost 8 bases and J lost 9 bases. CDR3 DNA sequence: TGTGCCAGTGGATCGGGGGACAGGGGCGTTTTGGGTTCACCCCTCCACTTT. It translates to CASGSGDRGVLGSPLHF.

This chain links TRBV27 with TRBJ1-1, with 10 bases matching TRBD1. J was trimmed by 11 bases and V by 6 bases; bases with no gene match: 18. This CDR3 comprises 16 residues. CDR1 and CDR2 from the germline V gene are MNHEY and SMNVEV (reference sequence). CDR3 coding DNA: TGTGCCAGCAGGCCATGGACCGGGACAGGGGTTGCGGGGGCTTTCTTT. Protein: CASRPWTGTGVAGAFF.

The V gene is TRBV28, the J gene TRBJ2-7; TRBD2 is a possible D gene (5 bases). Trimming pared 2 bases from V and 6 bases from J, leaving 14 bases between. Germline CDR1 is MDHEN and CDR2 is SYDVKM. The CDR3 loop spans 14 amino acids. CDR3 bases: TGTGCCAGCAGTTTAGAGCGGAGTTCCCCCGAGCAGTACTTC. Its translation: CASSLERSSPEQYF.

J is TRBJ1-1 and V is TRBV27; D perhaps matches TRBD1 (5 bases). The CDR3 length is 15 residues. Germline lookup yields CDR1 MNHEY and CDR2 SMNVEV (reference sequence). Trimming stripped 1 base from V and 4 bases from J, with 13 bases between. Here the CDR3 reads CASSLLGGRGTEAFF. The CDR3 DNA is TGTGCCAGCAGTTTATTGGGGGGTAGGGGCACTGAAGCTTTCTTT.

The gene calls are TRBV7-2 and TRBJ1-2, with D maybe TRBD1 (5 bases). Germline CDR1 reads SGHTA; CDR2 reads FQGNSA. CDR3 size: 18 residues. V shed 5 bases and J shed 4 bases, with 26 bases lying between them. CDR3 sequence: CASSLSLSTGTATYGYTF. The CDR3 DNA reads as TGTGCCAGCAGCCTATCCCTCTCCACCGGGACTGCAACCTATGGCTACACCTTC.

The V call is TRBV5-1, the J call TRBJ2-3; no reliable D call. CDR3 length equals 15 residues. With 2 bases removed from V and 1 base from J, the gap between germline ends came to 11 bases. Germline lookup yields CDR1 SGHRS and CDR2 YFSETQ. DNA of the CDR3: TGCGCCAGCAGCTTTAATGTGCCGGGCACAGATACGCAGTATTTT. This encodes CASSFNVPGTDTQYF.

The CDR3 region is CASSPPGLSETQYF. The DNA for the CDR3 is TGTGCCAGCAGCCCCCCGGGACTCAGTGAGACCCAGTACTTC. The chain carries TRBV9 and TRBJ2-5, with D tentatively TRBD2 (6 bases). CDR3 size: 14 residues. The germline CDR1 and CDR2 sequences are SGDLS and YYNGEE. V was clipped by 4 bases and J by 5 bases, with 15 bases between them. The variable domain in full, with the rest retrieved from reference TRBV9 and TRBJ2-5, is DSGVTQTPKHLITATGQRVTLRCSPRSGDLSVYWYQQSLDQGLQFLIQYYNGEERAKGNILERFSAQQFPDLHSELNLSSLELGDSALYFCASSPPGLSETQYFGPGTRLLVL.